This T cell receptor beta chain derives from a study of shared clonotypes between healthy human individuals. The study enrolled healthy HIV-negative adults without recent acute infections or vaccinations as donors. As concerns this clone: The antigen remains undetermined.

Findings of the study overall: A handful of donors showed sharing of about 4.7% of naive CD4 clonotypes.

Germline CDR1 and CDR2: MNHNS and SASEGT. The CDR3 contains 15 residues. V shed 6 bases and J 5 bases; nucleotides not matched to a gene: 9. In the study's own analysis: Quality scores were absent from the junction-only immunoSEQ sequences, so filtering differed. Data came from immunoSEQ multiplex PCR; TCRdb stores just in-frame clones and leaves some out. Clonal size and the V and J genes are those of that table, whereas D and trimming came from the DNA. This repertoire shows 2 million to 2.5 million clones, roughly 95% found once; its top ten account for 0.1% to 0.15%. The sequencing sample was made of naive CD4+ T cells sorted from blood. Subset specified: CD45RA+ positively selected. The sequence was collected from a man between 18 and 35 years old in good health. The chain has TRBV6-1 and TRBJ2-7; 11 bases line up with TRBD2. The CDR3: CASRPILAGVHEQYF. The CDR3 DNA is TGTGCCAGCAGGCCCATACTAGCGGGAGTCCACGAGCAGTACTTC.